Here is one T cell receptor (delta chain) with its context. It differs at one base from a far larger clone, so likely a read error. At the DNA level, this CDR3 is encoded by other sequences in the same sample as well. These data originate in a study of γδ T cells in repeated Plasmodium falciparum infection. Study summary: Malaria-naive adults were infected with P. falciparum NF54 four times over roughly 620 days.

TCRdb reprocessed the multiplex PCR reads through CATT. The sample lists about 57,000 delta-chain clones, around 1.7% seen once, with 14% to 15% in the top ten. Bulk repertoires came from Vgamma9/Vdelta2+ or Vdelta2-negative gammadelta T cells flow-sorted from PBMC. Per the germline V gene, CDR1 is TSESDYY and CDR2 is QEAYKQQN. The CDR3 has 24 amino acids. This clonotype was sampled from a pool of human donors (malaria-infected and uninfected, not separated). Input material: gamma-delta T cells from blood. The V gene reported is TRAV38-2/DV8; the J gene is uncalled; TRDD3, the D gene given by the table, was not confirmed from the DNA. The CDR3 loop reads CAYRSPEVPMHWGIEGEDTDKLIF. The CDR3 DNA is TGTGCTTATAGAAGCCCGGAGGTTCCTATGCACTGGGGGATTGAGGGTGAGGACACCGATAAACTCATTTTT.